A single count supports the clone carrying this T cell receptor (beta chain). Sequenced by immunoSEQ multiplex PCR; TCRdb stores in-frame clones only, minus some. The sample lists about 38,000 clones; less than 90% were seen once. Described time point: peripheral blood 6 weeks after treatment start. This specimen comes from a study of PD-L1 blockade in urothelial cancer. As for the study in general: Bladder-origin urothelial cancer in males described about nine tenths of the roughly 29 patients. Across blood samples, T cells had a median count of about 140,000.

Per germline, CDR1 SGHNT and CDR2 YYREEE (reference sequence). The germline V and J ends were trimmed by 9 bases and 8 bases, with 14 bases remaining between them. There are 11 residues in the CDR3. This chain uses TRBV5-4 with TRBJ1-2; D perhaps matches TRBD1 (5 bases). The receptor was isolated from a man aged 60 to 75 with urothelial cancer. Sample: PBMCs, taken around atezolizumab (anti-PD-L1) treatment. The CDR3 is CATYGGEGYTF. In DNA form, the CDR3 reads TGTGCCACCTACGGGGGTGAAGGCTACACCTTC.